This passage covers 23 T cell receptor beta chains from one sample sequenced in a study of blood T cell repertoires in COVID-19. Clones were read by immunoSEQ multiplex PCR, and TCRdb kept only the in-frame ones, dropping some. This table has 250,000 to 300,000 clones, approximately 90% appearing once. The sequenced sample was PBMCs or T cells enriched from blood (not recorded which). These receptors were obtained from a man aged 35 to 55 who had recovered from COVID-19.

This chain joins TRBV28 and TRBJ1-1, with TRBD1 identical over 7 bases. Trimming cost V 6 bases and J 7 bases; bases outside gene matches: 8. Germline CDR1 is MDHEN and CDR2 is SYDVKM. The CDR3 is made up of 13 amino acids. DNA for the CDR3: TGTGCCAGCAGCCTAGGGGGCTGGGGTGAAGCTTTCTTT. Translating gives CASSLGGWGEAFF.

The chain carries TRBV5-6 and TRBJ1-1; D is unclear. Germline assignment: CDR1 SGHDT and CDR2 YYEEEE. The germline V and J ends were trimmed by 2 bases and 4 bases, with 6 bases remaining between them. The CDR3 runs 12 residues. The CDR3 DNA reads TGTGCCAGCAGCTTCCCCAGCACTGAAGCTTTCTTT. This codes for CASSFPSTEAFF.

The CDR3 coding sequence is TGTGCCAGCAGCCCCCGGCATCAGGCGATAAACTATGGCTACACCTTC. The encoded protein is CASSPRHQAINYGYTF. The chain combines TRBV2 with TRBJ1-2; D is unresolved. V was shortened by 6 bases and J by 2 bases, with 19 bases between the two germline ends. The CDR3 runs to 16 residues. Per the germline V gene, CDR1 is SNHLY and CDR2 is FYNNEI.

The V gene is TRBV3-1 (or the pseudogene TRBV3-2), the J gene TRBJ2-5, with 10 positions matching TRBD2. There are 16 residues in the CDR3. Germline lookup yields CDR1 LGHDT and CDR2 YNNKEL (reference sequence). Trimming took 6 bases from V and 0 from J; bases not matched to a gene: 7. CDR3 sequence (DNA): TGTGCCAGCAGTTCCCCACTAGCGGGGTACCAAGAGACCCAGTACTTC. Amino acid sequence: CASSSPLAGYQETQYF.

This chain joins TRBV9 and TRBJ2-1; unclear D gene. CDR1 is SGDLS and CDR2 is YYNGEE in the germline V gene. This CDR3 comprises 14 residues. Trimming left V 0 bases short and J 6 bases short, with 10 bases between. CDR3 sequence: CASSVEVGGNEQFF. The CDR3 coding sequence is TGTGCCAGCAGCGTAGAGGTCGGCGGCAATGAGCAGTTCTTC.

The genes are TRBV29-1 and TRBJ1-2, with 7 bases matching TRBD1. V dropped 7 bases and J dropped 6; count of bases not matched to a gene: 11. There are 13 residues in the CDR3. Germline V CDR1 and CDR2: SQVTM, ANQGSEA. The CDR3 nucleotides are TGCAGCGCCGGGAGGGACAGTTGGGATGGCTACACCTTC. Its protein is CSAGRDSWDGYTF.

The V call is TRBV11-2, the J call TRBJ2-3; TRBD2 matches at 10 bases. The germline gives CDR1 SGHAT, CDR2 FQNNGV. V lost 2 bases and J lost 1; bases outside the gene matches: 9. The CDR3 extends over 18 amino acids. The CDR3: CASSLRPSGGWGTDTQYF. CDR3 DNA sequence: TGTGCCAGCAGCTTAAGGCCTAGCGGGGGCTGGGGCACAGATACGCAGTATTTT.

This CDR3 is CASSFHGTGDTIYF. DNA for the CDR3: TGTGCCAGCAGTTTCCACGGGACAGGGGACACCATATATTTT. The chain combines TRBV28 with TRBJ1-3; 10 bases agree with TRBD1. The CDR3 covers 14 residues. CDR1 is MDHEN and CDR2 is SYDVKM in the germline V gene. V was clipped by 3 bases and J by 8 bases; unmatched bases: 4.

The chain carries TRBV10-2 and TRBJ2-1; TRBD2 agrees at 8 bases. V was pared by 8 bases and J by 1 base, with 7 bases of the junction left unmatched. Germline CDR1 and CDR2: WSHSY and SAAADI. This CDR3 is built from 15 residues. CDR3 in amino acids: CASLPGGPSYNEQFF. The CDR3 nucleotides are TGCGCCAGCCTTCCGGGAGGGCCATCCTACAATGAGCAGTTCTTC.

This chain links TRBV4-2 with TRBJ1-1; a possible D gene is TRBD1 (6 bases). The CDR3 sequence is 16 residues long. Germline V lookup: CDR1 LGHNA, CDR2 YNFKEQ. The ends were cut back, 1 base at V and 1 base at J, with 13 bases in the middle. Here the CDR3 reads CASSQASGQRNTEAFF. The CDR3, as DNA: TGTGCCAGCAGCCAAGCCTCGGGACAACGGAACACTGAAGCTTTCTTT.

CDR3: CANSRAGQETQYF. CDR3 DNA: TGTGCCAACTCCCGTGCGGGCCAAGAGACCCAGTACTTC. The J gene is TRBJ2-5, the V gene TRBV28, with D perhaps TRBD2 (5 bases). The CDR3 spans 13 residues. The V and J ends lost 10 bases and 1 base respectively, with 13 bases between them. The germline V gene has CDR1 MDHEN and CDR2 SYDVKM.

The chain employs TRBV6-5 and TRBJ2-1; the match to TRBD1 covers 7 bases. The CDR3 runs 14 residues. V trimming: 11 bases; J trimming: 3 bases; junction bases outside the gene matches: 10. Germline assignment: CDR1 MNHEY and CDR2 SVGAGI. The CDR3 nucleotides read TGTGCCGCAGGGCGACAGGGTGGCTACAATGAGCAGTTCTTC. Translation: CAAGRQGGYNEQFF.

The chain is built from TRBV5-6 and TRBJ1-1; D call uncertain. The CDR3 loop spans 14 amino acids. Deletions cut 8 bases from V and 0 bases from J, with 14 bases between. Germline V lookup: CDR1 SGHDT, CDR2 YYEEEE. For the CDR3, the DNA is TGTGCCAGTCTAAGACTCGTCATGAACACTGAAGCTTTCTTT. Translated, it gives CASLRLVMNTEAFF.

J is TRBJ1-3 and V is TRBV7-2; the D is unclear. Per germline, CDR1 SGHTA and CDR2 FQGNSA. The CDR3 totals 16 residues. Between the trimmed V and J ends, which lost 1 base and 0 bases, there was a span of 10 bases. The CDR3 reads CASSLVGGVSGNTIYF. The DNA of the CDR3 is TGTGCCAGCAGCTTAGTGGGAGGAGTCTCTGGAAACACCATATATTTT.

This clone was seen just once. V usage is TRBV28 and J usage is TRBJ2-2; maybe TRBD1 (8 bases). CDR1 and CDR2 from the germline V gene are MDHEN and SYDVKM. V lost 4 bases to trimming and J lost 7 bases, with 19 bases between them. This CDR3 is built from 16 residues. DNA for the CDR3: TGTGCCAGCAGTTCGCTACAACAGGGGGAGGGCGGGGAGCTGTTTTTT. It codes for CASSSLQQGEGGELFF.

Regarding this clone: Sequence at one end of the junction differs from germline and may be a read error. V usage is TRBV20-1 and J usage is TRBJ1-6; 7 bases line up with TRBD1. Germline V lookup: CDR1 DFQATT, CDR2 SNEGSKA (reference sequence). The CDR3 has 10 amino acids. The CDR3 DNA is TGCAGTGCTGTCCGGGACAGACAATATTTT. Protein sequence: CSAVRDRQYF.

The chain uses TRBV4-3 and TRBJ2-1; 13 nucleotides align to TRBD2. The CDR3 consists of 19 residues. The germline V gene has CDR1 LGHNA and CDR2 YSLEER. With 3 bases clipped from V and 0 bases from J, the junction kept 8 bases outside the gene matches. CDR3: CASSHRLAGGKTSYNEQFF. The CDR3 DNA sequence: TGCGCCAGCAGCCACAGACTAGCGGGAGGTAAAACCTCCTACAATGAGCAGTTCTTC.

This clone was seen just once. The V gene is TRBV7-9, the J gene TRBJ2-7; 10 nucleotides agree with TRBD2. Germline-derived CDR1 and CDR2 are SEHNR and FQNEAQ (reference sequence). The CDR3 has 15 amino acids. V was pared by 5 bases and J by 1 base, with 5 bases of the junction left unmatched. CDR3 DNA sequence: TGTGCCAGCAGCCAATGGACTAGCGGTTCCTACGAGCAGTACTTC. Its protein product is CASSQWTSGSYEQYF. The full variable domain, rest sourced from reference TRBV7-9 and TRBJ2-7, is DTGVSQNPRHKITKRGQNVTFRCDPISEHNRLYWYRQTLGQGPEFLTYFQNEAQLEKSRLLSDRFSAERPKGSFSTLEIQRTEQGDSAMYLCASSQWTSGSYEQYFGPGTRLTVT.

This chain joins TRBV6-2 or TRBV6-3 and TRBJ2-2; 9 bases align to TRBD2. The J segment lost 8 bases and the V segment lost 2 bases, leaving 3 bases of the junction unmatched. In germline, CDR1 is MNHEY, CDR2 SVGEGT. The CDR3 spans 14 residues. The CDR3 region is CASSYAGGPGELFF. As DNA, the CDR3 is TGTGCCAGCAGTTACGCGGGAGGGCCGGGGGAGCTGTTTTTT.

V gene TRBV19 combines with J gene TRBJ2-7; D perhaps matches TRBD1 (5 bases). The CDR3 is 14 residues long. V was trimmed by 3 bases and J by 0 bases, leaving 9 bases between them. Germline V CDR1 and CDR2: LNHDA, SQIVND (reference sequence). CDR3 in DNA: TGTGCCAGTAGTATCACAGGATACTCCTACGAGCAGTACTTC. This gives the protein CASSITGYSYEQYF.

The rearrangement uses TRBV5-8 and TRBJ2-7; the match to TRBD1 covers 8 bases. CDR3 length: 16 residues. Germline V gene lookup returns CDR1 SGHTS and CDR2 YDEGEE. Losses at the gene ends were 4 bases for V and 1 base for J; bases not matched to a gene: 10. CDR3 in amino acids: CASSLPRWDRSYEQYF. The CDR3 DNA reads as TGTGCCAGCAGCCTCCCTAGATGGGACAGGTCCTACGAGCAGTACTTC.

On this clone: This same CDR3 is encoded by further DNA sequences in the sample. V gene TRBV3-1 (or the pseudogene TRBV3-2) combines with J gene TRBJ2-7; D is undetermined. The V and J ends lost 3 bases and 7 bases respectively, with 10 bases between them. Germline loops: CDR1 LGHDT, CDR2 YNNKEL (reference sequence). The CDR3 is 12 residues long. The CDR3 bases are TGTGCCAGCAGCCAGGCTCCAGGAGAGCAGTACTTC. It codes for CASSQAPGEQYF.

This rearrangement joins TRBV11-3 to TRBJ2-1, with 10 bases matching TRBD1. The CDR3 is 15 residues long. CDR1 and CDR2 (germline): SGHNT, YENEEA. Trimming at V came to 4 bases and at J to 9 bases, leaving 9 bases not matched to a gene. CDR3 residues: CASSSKPGQGIEQFF. The CDR3, as DNA: TGTGCCAGCAGCTCAAAACCGGGACAGGGGATTGAGCAGTTCTTC.